This record covers a single T cell receptor (beta chain). Antigen: not known. This record belongs to a study of cytomegalovirus exposure and HLA in healthy donors. Study background: A subsequent analysis reported that the roughly 130 validation repertoires were produced on the same platform that had also been used for the roughly 700 first-cohort repertoires. General study points: Whilst most TCR sequences proved rare, a subset of public TCRs occurred across many donors.

The CDR3 sequence is 15 residues long. Looked up from germline, CDR1 is SGHNT and CDR2 is YYREEE (reference sequence). The V segment lost 0 bases and the J segment 1 base; nucleotides outside the gene matches: 0. Sequencing was performed with immunoSEQ multiplex PCR; in TCRdb, only in-frame clones are kept and a portion is missing. The data hold 100,000 to 150,000 clones, with around 94% observed a single time. What was sequenced was PBMCs. The chain joins TRBV5-4 to TRBJ2-3, with 9 nucleotides matching TRBD2. The receptor was isolated from a woman aged 18 to 35 in good health and CMV-seronegative. The CDR3 loop reads CASSLGTSGTDTQYF. The CDR3 nucleotides read TGTGCCAGCAGCTTGGGGACTAGCGGCACAGATACGCAGTATTTT.